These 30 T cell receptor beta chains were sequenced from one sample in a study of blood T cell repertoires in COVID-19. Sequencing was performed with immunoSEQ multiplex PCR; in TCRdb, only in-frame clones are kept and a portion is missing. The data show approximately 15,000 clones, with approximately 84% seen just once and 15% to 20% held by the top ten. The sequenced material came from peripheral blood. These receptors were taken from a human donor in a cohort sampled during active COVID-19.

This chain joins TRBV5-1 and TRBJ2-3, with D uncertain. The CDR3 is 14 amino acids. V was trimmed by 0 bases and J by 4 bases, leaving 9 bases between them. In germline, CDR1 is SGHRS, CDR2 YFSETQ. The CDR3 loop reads CASSLVDTSDTQYF. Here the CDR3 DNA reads TGCGCCAGCAGCTTGGTTGACACCTCAGATACGCAGTATTTT. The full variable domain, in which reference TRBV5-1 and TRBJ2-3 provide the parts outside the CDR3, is KAGVTQTPRYLIKTRGQQVTLSCSPISGHRSVSWYQQTPGQGLQFLFEYFSETQRNKGNFPGRFSGRQFSNSRSEMNVSTLELGDSALYLCASSLVDTSDTQYFGPGTRLTVL.

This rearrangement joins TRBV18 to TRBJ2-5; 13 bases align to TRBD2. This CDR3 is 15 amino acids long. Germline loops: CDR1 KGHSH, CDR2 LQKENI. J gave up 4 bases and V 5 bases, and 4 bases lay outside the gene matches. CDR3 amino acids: CASSMGLAGTETQYF. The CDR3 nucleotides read TGTGCCAGCTCAATGGGACTAGCGGGAACAGAGACCCAGTACTTC.

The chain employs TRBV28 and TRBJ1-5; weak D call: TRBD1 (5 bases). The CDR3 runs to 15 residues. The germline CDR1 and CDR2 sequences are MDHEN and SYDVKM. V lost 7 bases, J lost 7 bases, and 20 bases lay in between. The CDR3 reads CASTPGDYPSQPQHF. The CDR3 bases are TGTGCCAGCACCCCGGGGGACTACCCAAGCCAGCCCCAGCATTTT.

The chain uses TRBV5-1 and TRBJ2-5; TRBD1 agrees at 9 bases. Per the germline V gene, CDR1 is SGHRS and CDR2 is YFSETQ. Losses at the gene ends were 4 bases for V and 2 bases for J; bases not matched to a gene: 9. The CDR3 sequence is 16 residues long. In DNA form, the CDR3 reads TGCGCCAGCAGCCAACAACCGGGACAGGGTCAAGAGACCCAGTACTTC. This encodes CASSQQPGQGQETQYF.

CDR3 nucleotide sequence: TGCGCCAGCAGCTTGGATACAGGGCCCGAGACCCAGTACTTC. Translated, it gives CASSLDTGPETQYF. The chain combines TRBV5-1 with TRBJ2-5; D may be TRBD1 (6 bases). Trimming removed 0 bases at V and 5 bases at J, with 11 bases between. The germline V gene has CDR1 SGHRS and CDR2 YFSETQ. The CDR3 runs to 14 residues.

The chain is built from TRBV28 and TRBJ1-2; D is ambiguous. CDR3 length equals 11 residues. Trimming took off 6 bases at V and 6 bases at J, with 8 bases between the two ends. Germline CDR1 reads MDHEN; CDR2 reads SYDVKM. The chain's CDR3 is CASSPLHGYTF. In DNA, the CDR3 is TGTGCCAGCAGCCCCCTCCATGGCTACACCTTC.

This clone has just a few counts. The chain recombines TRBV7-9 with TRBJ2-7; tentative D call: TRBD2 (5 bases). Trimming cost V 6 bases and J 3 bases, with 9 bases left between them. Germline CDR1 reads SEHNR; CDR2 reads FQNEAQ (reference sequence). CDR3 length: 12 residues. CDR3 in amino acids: CASSSGYYEQYF. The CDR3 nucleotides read TGTGCCAGCAGTTCGGGATACTACGAGCAGTACTTC.

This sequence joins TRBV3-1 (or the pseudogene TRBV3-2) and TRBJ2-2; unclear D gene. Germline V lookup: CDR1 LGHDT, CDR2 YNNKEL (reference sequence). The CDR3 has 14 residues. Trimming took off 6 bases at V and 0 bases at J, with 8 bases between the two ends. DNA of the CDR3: TGTGCCAGCAGACCGAGAACGAACACCGGGGAGCTGTTTTTT. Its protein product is CASRPRTNTGELFF.

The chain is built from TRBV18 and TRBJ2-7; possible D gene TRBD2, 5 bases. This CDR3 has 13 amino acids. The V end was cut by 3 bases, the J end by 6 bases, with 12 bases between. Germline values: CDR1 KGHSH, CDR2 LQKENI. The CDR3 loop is CASSPKVRGEQYF. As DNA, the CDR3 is TGTGCCAGCTCACCGAAGGTCCGGGGCGAGCAGTACTTC.

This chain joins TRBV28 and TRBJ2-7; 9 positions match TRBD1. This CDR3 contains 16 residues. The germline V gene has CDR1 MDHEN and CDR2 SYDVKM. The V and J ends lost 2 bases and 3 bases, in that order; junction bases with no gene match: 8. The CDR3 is CASSLNFGQGSYEQYF. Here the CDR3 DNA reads TGTGCCAGCAGTTTAAATTTTGGACAGGGGAGCTACGAGCAGTACTTC.

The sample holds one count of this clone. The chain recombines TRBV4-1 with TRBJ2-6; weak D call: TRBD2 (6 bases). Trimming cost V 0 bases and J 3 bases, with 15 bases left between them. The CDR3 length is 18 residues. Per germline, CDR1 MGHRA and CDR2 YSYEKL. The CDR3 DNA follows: TGCGCCAGCAGCCAAGATAATCCAGGGACTTATGGGGCCAACGTCCTGACTTTC. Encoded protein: CASSQDNPGTYGANVLTF.

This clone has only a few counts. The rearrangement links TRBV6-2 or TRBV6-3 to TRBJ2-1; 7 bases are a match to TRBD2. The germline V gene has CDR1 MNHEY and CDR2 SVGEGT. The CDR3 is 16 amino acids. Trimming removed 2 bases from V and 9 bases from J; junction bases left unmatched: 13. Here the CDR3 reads CASSYLRRTRGFEQFF. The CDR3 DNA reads TGTGCCAGCAGTTACCTACGCAGGACTAGAGGTTTTGAGCAGTTCTTC.

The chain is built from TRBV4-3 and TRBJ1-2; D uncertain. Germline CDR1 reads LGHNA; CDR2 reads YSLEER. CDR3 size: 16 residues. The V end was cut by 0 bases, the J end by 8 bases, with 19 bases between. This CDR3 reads CASSQDPARKIEGYTF. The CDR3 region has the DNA TGCGCCAGCAGCCAAGATCCCGCCAGGAAAATTGAAGGCTACACCTTC.

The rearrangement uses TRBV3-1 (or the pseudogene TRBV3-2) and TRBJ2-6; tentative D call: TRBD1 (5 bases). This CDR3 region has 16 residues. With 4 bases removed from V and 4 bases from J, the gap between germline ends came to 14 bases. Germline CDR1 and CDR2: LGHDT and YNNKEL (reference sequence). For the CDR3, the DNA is TGTGCCAGCAGCCTATCGACAGCGACGGGGGCCAACGTCCTGACTTTC. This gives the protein CASSLSTATGANVLTF.

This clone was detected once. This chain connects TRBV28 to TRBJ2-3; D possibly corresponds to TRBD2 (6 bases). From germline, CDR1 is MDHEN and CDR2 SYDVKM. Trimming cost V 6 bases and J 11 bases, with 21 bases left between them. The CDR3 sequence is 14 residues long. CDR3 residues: CASSRLRGNNMQYF. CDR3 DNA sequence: TGTGCCAGCAGCAGACTTCGCGGGAATAATATGCAGTATTTT.

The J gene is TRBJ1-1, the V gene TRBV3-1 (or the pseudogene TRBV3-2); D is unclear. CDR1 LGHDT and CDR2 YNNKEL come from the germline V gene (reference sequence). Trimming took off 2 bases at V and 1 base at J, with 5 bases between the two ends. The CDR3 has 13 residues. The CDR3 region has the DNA TGTGCCAGCAGCCAAATGCGGAACACTGAAGCTTTCTTT. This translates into CASSQMRNTEAFF.

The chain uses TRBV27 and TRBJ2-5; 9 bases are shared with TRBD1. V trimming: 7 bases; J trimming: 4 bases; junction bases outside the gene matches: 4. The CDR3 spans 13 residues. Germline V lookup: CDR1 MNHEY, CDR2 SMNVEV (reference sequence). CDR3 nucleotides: TGTGCCAGCACCCGGACAGGGGCAGAGACCCAGTACTTC. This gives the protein CASTRTGAETQYF.

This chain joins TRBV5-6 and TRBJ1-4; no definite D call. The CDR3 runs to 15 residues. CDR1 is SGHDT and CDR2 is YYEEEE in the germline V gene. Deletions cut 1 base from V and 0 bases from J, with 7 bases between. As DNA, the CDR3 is TGTGCCAGCAGCTTGCACGGAGCAACTAATGAAAAACTGTTTTTT. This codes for CASSLHGATNEKLFF.

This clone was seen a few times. CDR3 DNA sequence: TGTGCCAGTACAGAGACAGGGGACCAGCCCCAGCATTTT. This translates into CASTETGDQPQHF. The V gene is TRBV19, the J gene TRBJ1-5, with 8 bases matching TRBD1. This CDR3 region has 13 residues. V lost 7 bases, J lost 7 bases, and 6 bases stayed unmatched. The germline V gene encodes CDR1 LNHDA and CDR2 SQIVND (reference sequence).

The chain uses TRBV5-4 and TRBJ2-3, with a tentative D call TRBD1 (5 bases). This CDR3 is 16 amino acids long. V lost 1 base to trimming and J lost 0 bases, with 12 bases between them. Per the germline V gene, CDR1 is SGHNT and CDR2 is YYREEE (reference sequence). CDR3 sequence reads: CASSLRGLGSTDTQYF. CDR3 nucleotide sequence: TGTGCCAGCAGCTTGAGGGGCCTTGGGAGCACAGATACGCAGTATTTT. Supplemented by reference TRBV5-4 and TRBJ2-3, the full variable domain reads ETGVTQSPTHLIKTRGQQVTLRCSSQSGHNTVSWYQQALGQGPQFIFQYYREEENGRGNFPPRFSGLQFPNYSSELNVNALELDDSALYLCASSLRGLGSTDTQYFGPGTRLTVL.

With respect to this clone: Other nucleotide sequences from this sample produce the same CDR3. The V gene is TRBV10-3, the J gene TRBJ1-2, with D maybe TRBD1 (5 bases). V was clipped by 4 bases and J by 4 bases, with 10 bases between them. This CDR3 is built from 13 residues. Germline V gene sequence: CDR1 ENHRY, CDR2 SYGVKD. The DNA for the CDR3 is TGTGCCATCAGTGTGGAGGGGCCCTATGGCTACACCTTC. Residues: CAISVEGPYGYTF.

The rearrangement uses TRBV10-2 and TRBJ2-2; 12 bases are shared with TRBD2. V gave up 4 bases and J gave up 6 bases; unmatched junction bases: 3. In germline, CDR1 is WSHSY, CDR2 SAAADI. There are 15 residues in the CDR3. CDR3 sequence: CASSVLAGGSGELFF. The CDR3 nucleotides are TGCGCCAGCAGTGTTCTAGCGGGAGGGTCCGGGGAGCTGTTTTTT.

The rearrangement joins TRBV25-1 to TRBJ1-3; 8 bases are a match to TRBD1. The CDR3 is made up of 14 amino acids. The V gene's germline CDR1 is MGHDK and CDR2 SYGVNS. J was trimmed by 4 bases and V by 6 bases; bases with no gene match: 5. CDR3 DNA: TGTGCCAGCAGGGACAGGGCATCCGGAAACACCATATATTTT. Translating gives CASRDRASGNTIYF.

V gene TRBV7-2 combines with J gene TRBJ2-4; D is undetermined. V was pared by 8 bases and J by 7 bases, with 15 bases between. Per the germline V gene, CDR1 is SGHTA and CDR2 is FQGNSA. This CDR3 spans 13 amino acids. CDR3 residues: CASSSSGWNIQYF. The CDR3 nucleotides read TGTGCCAGCTCCTCCTCGGGTTGGAACATTCAGTACTTC.

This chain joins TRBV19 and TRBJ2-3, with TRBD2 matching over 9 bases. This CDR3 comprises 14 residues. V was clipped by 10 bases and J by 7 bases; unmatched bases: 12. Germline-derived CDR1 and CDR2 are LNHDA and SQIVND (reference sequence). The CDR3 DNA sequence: TGTGCCACCCGATCTGCGGGAGGGATGAATACGCAGTATTTT. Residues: CATRSAGGMNTQYF.

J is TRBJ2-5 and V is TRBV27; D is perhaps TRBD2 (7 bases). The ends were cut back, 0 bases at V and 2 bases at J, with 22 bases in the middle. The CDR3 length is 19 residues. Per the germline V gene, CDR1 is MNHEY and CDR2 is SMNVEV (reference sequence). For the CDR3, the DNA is TGTGCCAGCAGTTTATCGTCGTGGGCTAGGGGGGGGATTCAAGAGACCCAGTACTTC. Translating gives CASSLSSWARGGIQETQYF.

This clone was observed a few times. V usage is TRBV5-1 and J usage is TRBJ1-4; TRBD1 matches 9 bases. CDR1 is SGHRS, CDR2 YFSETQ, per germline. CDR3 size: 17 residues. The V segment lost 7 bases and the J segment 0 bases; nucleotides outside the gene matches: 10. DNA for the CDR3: TGCGCCAGCGGACAGGGGAGGAACCTTGCAACTAATGAAAAACTGTTTTTT. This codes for CASGQGRNLATNEKLFF.

For the CDR3, the DNA is TGTGCCAGCAGTACAGTTGCCCAGGGGACCCAGTACTTC. Its protein is CASSTVAQGTQYF. This chain links TRBV12-3 or TRBV12-4 with TRBJ2-5; tentatively, D is TRBD1 (5 bases). The CDR3 runs 13 residues. V lost 5 bases to trimming and J lost 7 bases, with 14 bases between them.

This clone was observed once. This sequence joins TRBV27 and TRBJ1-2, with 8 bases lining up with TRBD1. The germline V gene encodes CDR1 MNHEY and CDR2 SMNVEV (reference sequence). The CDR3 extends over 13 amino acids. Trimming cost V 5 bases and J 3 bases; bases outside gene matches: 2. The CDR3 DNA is TGTGCCAGCAGTCAGACAGGGGACTATGGCTACACCTTC. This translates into CASSQTGDYGYTF.

The CDR3 loop is CATSREPAEGGGEQFF. DNA of the CDR3: TGTGCCACCAGCAGAGAACCAGCGGAGGGGGGAGGGGAGCAGTTCTTC. The chain employs TRBV15 and TRBJ2-1; D possibly corresponds to TRBD2 (7 bases). This CDR3 contains 16 residues. Germline-derived CDR1 and CDR2 are LNHNV and YYDKDF (reference sequence). V was cut by 0 bases and J by 10 bases, with 19 bases left in between.